The clone carrying this TCR beta chain was recorded many times. Its antigen is not known. Documented time point: newly diagnosed GD, antithyroid drugs for less than 3 months. There was RNA extracted from PBMCs, and the TCR library was made from it. The germline V gene has CDR1 SEHNR and CDR2 FQNEAQ (reference sequence). The V gene lost 0 bases and the J gene lost 5 bases, with 14 bases spanning the gap. The CDR3 is made up of 15 amino acids. Arm-PCR of CDR3 regions and iRepertoire HTBI primers were the basis on which TCR beta libraries were built. As processed by the authors: Sequenced samples collectively carried approximately 58 TRBV and over 11 TRBJ segments. TCRdb used MiXCR to reprocess the multiplex PCR reads, holding one entry per CDR3 protein. TCRdb's processing, not the authors', yielded these V and J calls. The sample contains about 540,000 distinct CDR3 sequences, approximately 13% of which appear only once.

This sample is part of a study of regulatory T cells in long-lasting Graves disease. Broader study findings: TRBV28, TRBJ1-2 and TRBJ2-5 were segments that persistent disease favored.

Separately, the same data were catalogued under a study of T cells in Graves' hyperthyroidism and ophthalmopathy. Turning to that study: The TCR CDR3 first-round RT-PCR relied on the HTBI primer set. Most expanded thyroid clonotypes above 0.001 recurred in blood.

Sample: peripheral blood mononuclear cells (PBMCs), taken at new diagnosis, from a patient treated with antithyroid drugs. This sequence joins TRBV7-9 and TRBJ2-7; TRBD2 might be the D (6 bases). The TCR was taken from a young man with Graves disease. The CDR3 loop is CASSLAFGSGDEQYF. In DNA, the CDR3 is TGTGCCAGCAGCTTAGCTTTCGGGTCGGGGGACGAGCAGTACTTC.